This T cell receptor (beta chain) came from a study of T cell changes during pregnancy in multiple sclerosis (dated by TCRdb to between 2018 and 2020). In the study overall: The study examined how the T cell repertoire changed over the course of pregnancy in women with multiple sclerosis.

Reading from cysteine to phenylalanine, the CDR3 counts 15 amino acids. The sequence is cut down to CDR3 DNA, 45 bases in frame from base 1. CDR1 LGHNA and CDR2 YSLEER were looked up in the germline V gene. Compared with germline, V lacks 3 bases and J lacks 2 bases; bases without a gene match: 5. A note on this clone: Its antigen is unknown. The input lacks base qualities; no much larger clone sits a single base away.

Receptor libraries were prepared by the immunoSEQ multiplex PCR assay. Entries here come from immuneACCESS through TCRdb and include only in-frame sequences with V and J called. Some clones fail to appear in such tables; in the studies checked, an unresolved V gene covers under half of the shortfall, and the cause of the remainder is unknown. Across this sample there are about 64,000 clones, with over 85% seen only once. About 1.5% of the sample belongs to the ten largest clones. The sample consisted of peripheral blood, taken in the second trimester of pregnancy. The receptor was isolated from a female donor with multiple sclerosis, enrolled in a pregnancy study. The V and J segments used are TRBV4-3 and TRBJ2-7; TRBD1 aligns with 9 central bases. The base sequence is TGCGCCAGCAGCCACCACAGGGGGCTAACCTACGAGCAGTACTTC. Protein translation: CASSHHRGLTYEQYF.